One sample yielded the 31 T cell receptor beta chains listed below, sequenced in a study of shared clonotypes between healthy human individuals. Using immunoSEQ multiplex PCR, the repertoire was profiled, and TCRdb retains in-frame clones only, with some absent. This table has about 2.3 million clones, over 90% appearing once. Sequenced input: naive CD4+ T cells from PBMCs. Subset of the sample: CD45RA+ positively selected. The receptors were gathered from a man aged 18 to 30 in good health. Some clones in this sample may be carry-over from other donors' samples.

The chain uses TRBV28 and TRBJ1-4, with no clear D. CDR3 length equals 11 residues. CDR1 is MDHEN and CDR2 is SYDVKM in the germline V gene. V gave up 6 bases and J gave up 8 bases, with 7 bases separating them. CDR3 protein: CASRLREKLFF. The CDR3 DNA sequence: TGTGCCAGCAGGTTACGGGAAAAACTGTTTTTT.

The chain is built from TRBV6-1 and TRBJ2-7; no clear D gene. The CDR3 covers 14 residues. Trimming stripped 7 bases from V and 5 bases from J, with 18 bases between. The germline V gene encodes CDR1 MNHNS and CDR2 SASEGT. The chain's CDR3 is CASTEASVFHEQYF. The CDR3 DNA is TGTGCCAGCACCGAGGCTTCCGTGTTTCACGAGCAGTACTTC.

In its sample, this clone was seen once. The gene calls are TRBV27 and TRBJ2-7, with 10 bases matching TRBD2. V lost 5 bases to trimming and J lost 4 bases; unmatched junction nucleotides: 11. The CDR3 is made up of 16 amino acids. Germline CDR1 MNHEY, CDR2 SMNVEV (reference sequence). This CDR3 reads CASSLFSLAGEYEQYF. CDR3 bases: TGTGCCAGCAGTCTTTTCAGCCTAGCGGGAGAGTACGAGCAGTACTTC.

The chain has TRBV27 and TRBJ2-6; a possible D gene is TRBD1 (6 bases). Germline assignment: CDR1 MNHEY and CDR2 SMNVEV (reference sequence). The CDR3 has 16 amino acids. Trimming shortened V by 4 bases and J by 4 bases, and 14 bases separated the two germline ends. The CDR3 coding sequence is TGTGCCAGCAGTTGGGCCGGGACACCCGGGGCCAACGTCCTGACTTTC. Encoded protein: CASSWAGTPGANVLTF. Drawing the rest from reference TRBV27 and TRBJ2-6, the complete variable domain is EAQVTQNPRYLITVTGKKLTVTCSQNMNHEYMSWYRQDPGLGLRQIYYSMNVEVTDKGDVPEGYKVSRKEKRNFPLILESPSPNQTSLYFCASSWAGTPGANVLTFGAGSRLTVL.

This clone was picked up one time. The chain recombines TRBV7-2 with TRBJ2-3, with 8 bases aligning to TRBD1. Per germline, CDR1 SGHTA and CDR2 FQGNSA. The ends lost 5 bases at V and 0 bases at J; junction bases unmatched: 4. The CDR3 covers 15 residues. The chain's CDR3 is CASSPDRVSTDTQYF. Written as DNA, the CDR3 is TGTGCCAGCAGCCCGGACAGGGTAAGCACAGATACGCAGTATTTT.

The genes are TRBV5-4 and TRBJ1-1; 7 bases map to TRBD1. The CDR3 has 15 residues. CDR1 and CDR2 (germline): SGHNT, YYREEE (reference sequence). Unmatched junction bases numbered 6, after V lost 3 bases and J lost 1 base. CDR3 nucleotides: TGTGCCAGCAGCTCCCTGGACAGGAAGAACACTGAAGCTTTCTTT. Translated, it gives CASSSLDRKNTEAFF.

The chain couples TRBV6-6 to TRBJ2-7; no clear D gene. Germline assignment: CDR1 MNHNY and CDR2 SVGAGI (reference sequence). V gave up 6 bases and J gave up 5 bases, with 8 bases separating them. The CDR3 extends over 11 amino acids. CDR3 DNA: TGTGCCAGCAGCCAGACCCACGAGCAGTACTTC. It codes for CASSQTHEQYF.

This clone was detected only a few times. The rearrangement joins TRBV5-6 to TRBJ1-5; tentative D call: TRBD1 (5 bases). The V and J ends lost 1 base and 7 bases respectively, with 15 bases between them. This CDR3 spans 15 amino acids. Germline lookup yields CDR1 SGHDT and CDR2 YYEEEE. The CDR3 DNA follows: TGTGCCAGCAGCTTGATGGCAGGGCCGGGGCAGCCCCAGCATTTT. Translation: CASSLMAGPGQPQHF.

The chain has TRBV6-1 and TRBJ2-3, with D uncertain. The germline V gene has CDR1 MNHNS and CDR2 SASEGT. This CDR3 spans 15 amino acids. V was trimmed by 3 bases and J by 3 bases, leaving 13 bases between them. The CDR3 sequence: CASSDYKGWTDTQYF. DNA of the CDR3: TGTGCCAGCAGTGACTACAAGGGATGGACAGATACGCAGTATTTT.

The V call is TRBV30, the J call TRBJ2-3; 13 bases align to TRBD2. The CDR3 loop spans 15 amino acids. CDR1 and CDR2 (germline): GTSNPN, SVGIG (reference sequence). V dropped 2 bases and J dropped 13; count of bases not matched to a gene: 12. The CDR3 DNA is TGTGCCTGGAGTAGAAATATACCGGGACTAGCGGGAAAGTATTTT. Residues: CAWSRNIPGLAGKYF.

This chain links TRBV5-1 with TRBJ1-1; 9 bases agree with TRBD1. The junction had 6 bases not matched to a gene; V was cut back by 0 bases and J by 3 bases. Germline CDR1 is SGHRS and CDR2 is YFSETQ. The CDR3 consists of 16 residues. The CDR3 protein is CASSLVRDRVHTEAFF. In nucleotides, the CDR3 is TGCGCCAGCAGCTTGGTAAGGGACAGGGTTCACACTGAAGCTTTCTTT.

The V call is TRBV5-1, the J call TRBJ2-1; tentatively, D is TRBD1 or TRBD2 (6 bases each). Germline CDR1 and CDR2: SGHRS and YFSETQ. V lost 2 bases and J lost 4, with 16 bases in between. The CDR3 runs to 16 residues. CDR3 sequence reads: CASSLWGLANYNEQFF. The CDR3, as DNA: TGCGCCAGCAGCTTATGGGGGCTAGCGAATTACAATGAGCAGTTCTTC.

The genes are TRBV19 and TRBJ2-6, with 7 bases matching TRBD1. The CDR3 has 17 amino acids. J gave up 4 bases and V 3 bases, and 9 bases lay outside the gene matches. Germline V gene sequence: CDR1 LNHDA, CDR2 SQIVND (reference sequence). CDR3 coding DNA: TGTGCCAGTAGTATTCGACAGGGCCAGGCGGGGGCCAACGTCCTGACTTTC. Protein sequence: CASSIRQGQAGANVLTF.

V and J are TRBV9 and TRBJ2-5; TRBD2 aligns across 10 bases. V trimming: 0 bases; J trimming: 2 bases; junction bases outside the gene matches: 7. The CDR3 spans 17 residues. CDR1 is SGDLS and CDR2 is YYNGEE in the germline V gene. CDR3 sequence: CASSVGTSGTTQETQYF. CDR3 DNA sequence: TGTGCCAGCAGCGTAGGGACTAGCGGAACTACTCAAGAGACCCAGTACTTC.

The V and J genes are TRBV28 and TRBJ2-7, with 13 bases aligning to TRBD2. This CDR3 contains 16 residues. V dropped 5 bases and J dropped 1; count of bases not matched to a gene: 5. Germline lookup yields CDR1 MDHEN and CDR2 SYDVKM. The CDR3 sequence: CASSLGLAGLSYEQYF. The CDR3 DNA reads TGTGCCAGCAGTCTGGGACTAGCGGGATTATCCTACGAGCAGTACTTC.

The chain joins TRBV28 to TRBJ1-1; 9 nucleotides line up with TRBD1. In germline, CDR1 is MDHEN, CDR2 SYDVKM. V lost 6 bases to trimming and J lost 2 bases; unmatched junction nucleotides: 7. This CDR3 region has 15 residues. CDR3 region: CASRLTGGRNTEAFF. The CDR3 nucleotides are TGTGCCAGCAGGTTAACAGGGGGCAGAAACACTGAAGCTTTCTTT.

The CDR3 bases are TGTGCCAGCAGTTTATGGGCCCAATCCCGAAATGAGCAGTTCTTC. It yields the protein CASSLWAQSRNEQFF. The genes are TRBV28 and TRBJ2-1; D is unresolved. Between the trimmed V and J ends, which lost 0 bases and 7 bases, there was a span of 13 bases. Germline CDR1 reads MDHEN; CDR2 reads SYDVKM. This CDR3 is built from 15 residues. Using reference TRBV28 and TRBJ2-1 for the parts outside the CDR3, the full variable domain is DVKVTQSSRYLVKRTGEKVFLECVQDMDHENMFWYRQDPGLGLRLIYFSYDVKMKEKGDIPEGYSVSREKKERFSLILESASTNQTSMYLCASSLWAQSRNEQFFGPGTRLTVL.

To note about this clone: Other DNA sequences in the same sample also yield this CDR3. This sequence joins TRBV18 and TRBJ1-2, with D perhaps TRBD1 (6 bases). The CDR3 spans 13 residues. V lost 2 bases, J lost 8 bases, and 12 bases lay in between. Germline CDR1 KGHSH, CDR2 LQKENI. This chain's CDR3 is CASSPTGSGGYTF. CDR3 DNA: TGTGCCAGCTCACCAACAGGGTCCGGCGGCTACACCTTC.

The chain combines TRBV7-9 with TRBJ1-5; TRBD1 matches at 7 bases. V shed 4 bases, J shed 1 base, and the junction held 10 bases outside the gene matches. The CDR3 is 17 residues long. CDR1 is SEHNR, CDR2 FQNEAQ, per germline (reference sequence). In DNA form, the CDR3 reads TGTGCCAGCAGCTCAGATCGGACAGGCCTAAGCAATCAGCCCCAGCATTTT. Protein sequence: CASSSDRTGLSNQPQHF.

For this clone: Within the sample, other DNA sequences also encode this same CDR3. The J gene is TRBJ2-5, the V gene TRBV2; 7 nucleotides agree with TRBD1. The ends lost 4 bases at V and 2 bases at J; junction bases unmatched: 1. This CDR3 comprises 13 residues. Germline CDR1 and CDR2: SNHLY and FYNNEI. CDR3 amino acids: CASSGTGQETQYF. Here the CDR3 DNA reads TGTGCCAGCAGTGGGACAGGTCAAGAGACCCAGTACTTC.

The chain couples TRBV5-1 to TRBJ1-3; 7 bases agree with TRBD1. V trimming: 3 bases; J trimming: 2 bases; junction bases outside the gene matches: 5. CDR3 length: 15 amino acids. The V gene's germline CDR1 is SGHRS and CDR2 YFSETQ. The chain's CDR3 is CASSYRTGAGNTIYF. The DNA of the CDR3 is TGCGCCAGCAGCTATCGGACAGGAGCTGGAAACACCATATATTTT.

Comment on this clone: In the same sample, other DNA sequences code for this CDR3. The chain recombines TRBV4-1 with TRBJ2-3, with TRBD2 matching 10 bases. Per germline, CDR1 MGHRA and CDR2 YSYEKL. The CDR3 spans 16 residues. Losses at the gene ends were 0 bases for V and 2 bases for J; bases not matched to a gene: 2. The CDR3 is CASSQELAGYTDTQYF. The CDR3 DNA is TGCGCCAGCAGCCAAGAACTAGCGGGGTACACAGATACGCAGTATTTT.

The chain links TRBV6-5 to TRBJ2-1, with 10 bases matching TRBD2. Germline lookup yields CDR1 MNHEY and CDR2 SVGAGI. The length of the CDR3 is 16 residues. V lost 0 bases to trimming and J lost 7 bases; unmatched junction nucleotides: 6. CDR3 in DNA: TGTGCCAGCAGTTACTCTAGCGGGAGGAGTAGAAATGAGCAGTTCTTC. As protein: CASSYSSGRSRNEQFF.

The rearrangement links TRBV2 to TRBJ1-5; D is unclear. Per germline, CDR1 SNHLY and CDR2 FYNNEI. V dropped 6 bases and J dropped 6 bases, with 9 bases sitting between them. This CDR3 region has 12 residues. DNA for the CDR3: TGTGCCAGCAGAACGGATCGTCAGCCCCAGCATTTT. Protein product: CASRTDRQPQHF.

V is TRBV7-8 and J is TRBJ2-5; D is uncertain. This CDR3 region has 11 residues. Trimming took off 2 bases at V and 4 bases at J, with 2 bases between the two ends. Germline V gene data show CDR1 as SGHVS and CDR2 as FQNEAQ. In DNA, the CDR3 is TGTGCCAGCAGCTTAATAGAGACCCAGTACTTC. Translation: CASSLIETQYF.

The genes are TRBV28 and TRBJ2-1, with a weak D call TRBD2 (5 bases). Germline CDR1 is MDHEN and CDR2 is SYDVKM. Trimming cost V 2 bases and J 6 bases, with 14 bases left between them. CDR3 size: 15 residues. The CDR3 bases are TGTGCCAGCAGTTTAGGGCTGCACCGGGGCAATGAGCAGTTCTTC. Its protein product is CASSLGLHRGNEQFF.

The chain combines TRBV30 with TRBJ2-3; 9 bases align to TRBD1. The V and J ends lost 6 bases and 4 bases, in that order; junction bases with no gene match: 8. The CDR3 runs 14 residues. Germline lookup yields CDR1 GTSNPN and CDR2 SVGIG (reference sequence). For the CDR3, the DNA is TGTGCCTGTTATACAGGGGGCTCGGCAGATACGCAGTATTTT. The encoded protein is CACYTGGSADTQYF. Variable domain in full (rest from reference TRBV30 and TRBJ2-3): SQTIHQWPATLVQPVGSPLSLECTVEGTSNPNLYWYRQAAGRGLQLLFYSVGIGQISSEVPQNLSASRPQDRQFILSSKKLLLSDSGFYLCACYTGGSADTQYFGPGTRLTVL.

CDR3 sequence (DNA): TGTGCCAGCAGCTTAGGCAGGGTCAACTATGGCTACACCTTC. Its protein is CASSLGRVNYGYTF. The J gene is TRBJ1-2, the V gene TRBV7-9, with D possibly TRBD1 on 5 matching bases. This CDR3 contains 14 residues. Germline CDR1 and CDR2: SEHNR and FQNEAQ (reference sequence). The germline V and J ends were trimmed by 1 base and 2 bases, with 8 bases remaining between them.

This rearrangement joins TRBV9 to TRBJ2-7; D ambiguous. In germline, CDR1 is SGDLS, CDR2 YYNGEE. V gave up 1 base and J gave up 0 bases, with 8 bases separating them. The CDR3 has 14 residues. The CDR3 sequence: CASSVSSNSYEQYF. CDR3 DNA: TGTGCCAGCAGCGTAAGTAGCAACTCCTACGAGCAGTACTTC. The full variable domain, rest sourced from reference TRBV9 and TRBJ2-7, is DSGVTQTPKHLITATGQRVTLRCSPRSGDLSVYWYQQSLDQGLQFLIQYYNGEERAKGNILERFSAQQFPDLHSELNLSSLELGDSALYFCASSVSSNSYEQYFGPGTRLTVT.

Regarding this clone: The identical CDR3 is also encoded by other nucleotide sequences in the sample. The chain has TRBV2 and TRBJ2-7; D perhaps matches TRBD1 (5 bases). The germline V gene has CDR1 SNHLY and CDR2 FYNNEI. The V end lost 3 bases, the J end lost 4 bases, and 13 bases lay between the germline ends. The CDR3 runs 14 residues. CDR3 bases: TGTGCCAGCAGTGACCAGGGTGAAGGGTACGAGCAGTACTTC. It specifies CASSDQGEGYEQYF.

The V gene is TRBV5-1, the J gene TRBJ2-1; D unclear. Trimming removed 4 bases from V and 0 bases from J, with 14 bases in between. Looked up from germline, CDR1 is SGHRS and CDR2 is YFSETQ. The CDR3 loop spans 16 amino acids. The CDR3 loop reads CASSPSQVSSYNEQFF. The DNA of the CDR3 is TGCGCCAGCAGCCCTTCCCAGGTTAGCTCCTACAATGAGCAGTTCTTC.